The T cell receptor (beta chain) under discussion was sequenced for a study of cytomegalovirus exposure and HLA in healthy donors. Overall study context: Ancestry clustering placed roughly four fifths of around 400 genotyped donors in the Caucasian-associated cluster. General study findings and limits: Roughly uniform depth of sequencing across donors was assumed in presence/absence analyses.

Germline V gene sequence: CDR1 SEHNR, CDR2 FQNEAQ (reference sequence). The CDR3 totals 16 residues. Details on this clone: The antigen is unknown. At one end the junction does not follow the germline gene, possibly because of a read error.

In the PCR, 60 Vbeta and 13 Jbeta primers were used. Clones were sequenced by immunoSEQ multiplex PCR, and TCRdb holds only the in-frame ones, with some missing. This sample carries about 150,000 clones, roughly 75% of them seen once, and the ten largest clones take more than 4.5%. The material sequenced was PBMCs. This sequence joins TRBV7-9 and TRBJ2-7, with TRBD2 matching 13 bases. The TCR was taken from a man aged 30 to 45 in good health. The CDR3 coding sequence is TGTTCCAGCAGCCCCCGGACTAGCGGGAGTAGCCACGAGCAGTACTTC. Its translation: CSSSPRTSGSSHEQYF.